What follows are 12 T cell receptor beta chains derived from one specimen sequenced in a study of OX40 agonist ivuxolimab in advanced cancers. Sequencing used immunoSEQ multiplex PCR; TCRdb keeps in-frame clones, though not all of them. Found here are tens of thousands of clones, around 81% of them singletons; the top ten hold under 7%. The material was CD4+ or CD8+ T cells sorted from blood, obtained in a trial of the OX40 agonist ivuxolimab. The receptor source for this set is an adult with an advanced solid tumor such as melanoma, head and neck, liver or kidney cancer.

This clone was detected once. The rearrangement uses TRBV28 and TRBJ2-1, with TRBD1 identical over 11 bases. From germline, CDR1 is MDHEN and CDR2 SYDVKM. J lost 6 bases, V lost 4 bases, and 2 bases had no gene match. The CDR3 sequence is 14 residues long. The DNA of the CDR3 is TGTGCCAGCAGTTCCGGGACAGGGGGCAATGAGCAGTTCTTC. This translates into CASSSGTGGNEQFF.

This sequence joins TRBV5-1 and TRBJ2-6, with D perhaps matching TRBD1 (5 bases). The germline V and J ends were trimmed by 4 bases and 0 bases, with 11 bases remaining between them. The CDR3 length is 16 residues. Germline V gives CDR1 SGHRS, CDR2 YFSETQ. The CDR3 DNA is TGCGCCAGCAGCCCGACAGATCTCTCTGGGGCCAACGTCCTGACTTTC. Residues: CASSPTDLSGANVLTF.

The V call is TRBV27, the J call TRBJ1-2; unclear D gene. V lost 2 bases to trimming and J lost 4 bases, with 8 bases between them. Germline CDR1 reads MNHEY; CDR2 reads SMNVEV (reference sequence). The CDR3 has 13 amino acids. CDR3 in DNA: TGTGCCAGCAGTTTACGCTCCGGCTATGGCTACACCTTC. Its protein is CASSLRSGYGYTF.

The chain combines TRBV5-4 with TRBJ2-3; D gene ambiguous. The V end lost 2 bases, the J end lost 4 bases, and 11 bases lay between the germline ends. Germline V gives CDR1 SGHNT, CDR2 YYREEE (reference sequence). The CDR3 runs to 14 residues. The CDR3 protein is CASSLRQTPDTQYF. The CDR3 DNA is TGTGCCAGCAGCTTACGCCAGACCCCAGATACGCAGTATTTT.

The chain's CDR3 is CSALGGETQYF. The CDR3 region has the DNA TGCAGCGCCCTTGGGGGGGAGACCCAGTACTTC. The V and J genes are TRBV29-1 and TRBJ2-5; weak D call: TRBD2 (6 bases). CDR3 length: 11 residues. Germline V gene sequence: CDR1 SQVTM, CDR2 ANQGSEA. V was trimmed by 7 bases and J by 5 bases, leaving 11 bases between them. The full variable domain, rest sourced from reference TRBV29-1 and TRBJ2-5, is SAVISQKPSRDICQRGTSLTIQCQVDSQVTMMFWYRQQPGQSLTLIATANQGSEATYESGFVIDKFPISRPNLTFSTLTVSNMSPEDSSIYLCSALGGETQYFGPGTRLLVL.

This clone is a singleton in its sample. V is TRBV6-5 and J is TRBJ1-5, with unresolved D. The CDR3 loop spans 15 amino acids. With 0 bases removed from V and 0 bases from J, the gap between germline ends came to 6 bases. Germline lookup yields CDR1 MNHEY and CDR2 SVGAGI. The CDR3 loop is CASSYSRHSNQPQHF. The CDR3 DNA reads TGTGCCAGCAGTTACTCAAGACATAGCAATCAGCCCCAGCATTTT.

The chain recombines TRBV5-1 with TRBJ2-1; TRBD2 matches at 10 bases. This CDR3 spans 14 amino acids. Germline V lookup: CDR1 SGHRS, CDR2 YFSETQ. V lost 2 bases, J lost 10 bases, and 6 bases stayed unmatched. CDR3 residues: CASSLRAGGQEQFF. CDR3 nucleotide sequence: TGCGCCAGCAGCTTAAGAGCGGGGGGGCAAGAGCAGTTCTTC.

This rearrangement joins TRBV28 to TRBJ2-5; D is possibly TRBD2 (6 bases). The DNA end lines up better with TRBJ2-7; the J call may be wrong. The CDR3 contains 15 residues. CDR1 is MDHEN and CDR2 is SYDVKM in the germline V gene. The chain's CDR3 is CASAPAGWRLHEQYF. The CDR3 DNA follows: TGTGCCAGCGCCCCGGCGGGGTGGAGACTCCACGAGCAGTACTTC.

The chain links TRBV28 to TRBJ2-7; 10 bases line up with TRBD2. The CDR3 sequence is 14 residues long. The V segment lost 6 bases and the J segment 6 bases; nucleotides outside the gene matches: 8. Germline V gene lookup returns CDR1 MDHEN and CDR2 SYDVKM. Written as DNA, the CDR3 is TGTGCCAGCAGGGGGCTAGCGGGGGTCTCCGAGCAGTACTTC. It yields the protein CASRGLAGVSEQYF.

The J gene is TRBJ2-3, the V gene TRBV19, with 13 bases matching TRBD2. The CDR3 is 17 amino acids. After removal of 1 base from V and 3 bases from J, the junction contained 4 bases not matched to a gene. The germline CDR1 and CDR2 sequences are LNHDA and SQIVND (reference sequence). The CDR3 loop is CASSIGTSGRETDTQYF. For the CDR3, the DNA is TGTGCCAGTAGTATAGGCACTAGCGGGAGGGAAACAGATACGCAGTATTTT. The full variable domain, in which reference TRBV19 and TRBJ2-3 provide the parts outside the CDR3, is DGGITQSPKYLFRKEGQNVTLSCEQNLNHDAMYWYRQDPGQGLRLIYYSQIVNDFQKGDIAEGYSVSREKKESFPLTVTSAQKNPTAFYLCASSIGTSGRETDTQYFGPGTRLTVL.

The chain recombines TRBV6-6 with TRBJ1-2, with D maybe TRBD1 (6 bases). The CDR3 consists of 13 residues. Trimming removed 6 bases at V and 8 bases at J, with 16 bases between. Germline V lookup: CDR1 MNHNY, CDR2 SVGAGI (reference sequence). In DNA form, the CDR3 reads TGTGCCAGCAGACTACAGGGAGAGGGAGGCTACACCTTC. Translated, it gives CASRLQGEGGYTF.

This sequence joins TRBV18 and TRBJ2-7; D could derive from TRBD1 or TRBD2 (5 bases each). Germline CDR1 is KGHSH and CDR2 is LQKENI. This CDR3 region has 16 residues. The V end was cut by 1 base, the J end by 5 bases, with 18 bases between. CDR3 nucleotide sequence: TGTGCCAGCTCACCACGGGACCCATCCTCTACCCACGAGCAGTACTTC. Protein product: CASSPRDPSSTHEQYF. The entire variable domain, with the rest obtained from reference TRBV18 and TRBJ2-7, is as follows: NAGVMQNPRHLVRRRGQEARLRCSPMKGHSHVYWYRQLPEEGLKFMVYLQKENIIDESGMPKERFSAEFPKEGPSILRIQQVVRGDSAAYFCASSPRDPSSTHEQYFGPGTRLTVT.